This T cell receptor beta chain was recovered during a study of T cell repertoires in cytomegalovirus infection. Study information: Recently identified HLA-C-restricted CMV epitopes and well-studied HLA-B-restricted CMV epitopes were used by the study. From public TCR beta signatures came an indication of both CMV infection and matching HLA type. Overall study findings and caveats: HLA-C-restricted CMV-specific TCR beta clonotypes prevailed in the ex vivo response. The study identified carriers of CMV plus the relevant HLA from cumulative public TCR beta family frequency.

A word on this clonotype: The antigen remains undetermined.

In TCRdb, the reads were re-called with MiXCR into one record per CDR3 protein. This table has approximately 310,000 distinct CDR3 sequences, approximately 25% appearing once. This TCR came from a human donor in good health (CMV status not recorded). Some clones in this sample may be carry-over from other donors' samples. Specimen: cultured PBMCs, collected from culture after CMV antigen stimulation.

The CDR3 DNA reads as TGTGCCAGCAGCTTGCCGGGTCTGACCTACAATGAGCAGTTCTTC. This encodes CASSLPGLTYNEQFF. The chain links TRBV5-4 to TRBJ2-1, with D unclear. The CDR3 has 15 residues. V lost 1 base and J lost 2, with 10 bases in between. Germline V gene data show CDR1 as SGHNT and CDR2 as YYREEE (reference sequence). The full variable domain, completed using reference TRBV5-4 and TRBJ2-1, is ETGVTQSPTHLIKTRGQQVTLRCSSQSGHNTVSWYQQALGQGPQFIFQYYREEENGRGNFPPRFSGLQFPNYSSELNVNALELDDSALYLCASSLPGLTYNEQFFGPGTRLTVL.